The 20 T cell receptor beta chains in this list originate from one sample, sequenced in a study of OX40 agonist ivuxolimab in advanced cancers. Method: immunoSEQ multiplex PCR; TCRdb's copy keeps in-frame clones and lacks some. The data show about 80,000 clones, about 94% seen once. The material was CD4+ or CD8+ T cells sorted from blood, obtained in a trial of the OX40 agonist ivuxolimab. The origin of the receptors is an adult with an advanced solid tumor such as melanoma, head and neck, liver or kidney cancer.

The count of this clone is one. This rearrangement joins TRBV6-6 to TRBJ2-3, with 8 positions matching TRBD1. The CDR3 consists of 15 residues. The junction had 6 bases not matched to a gene; V was cut back by 1 base and J by 6 bases. Germline CDR1 is MNHNY and CDR2 is SVGAGI (reference sequence). In DNA, the CDR3 is TGTGCCAGCAGTTACTGGCAGGGGGCAACCGATACGCAGTATTTT. Its translation is CASSYWQGATDTQYF.

This chain connects TRBV21-1 to TRBJ2-1; the table's D gene call, TRBD2, was not cross checked with the DNA. TRBV21-1 is described as a pseudogene. CDR3 size: 16 residues. CDR3 in amino acids: CASSKGGLADYNEQFF. The CDR3 bases are TGTGCCAGCAGCAAAGGGGGACTAGCGGATTACAATGAGCAGTTCTTC.

This chain links TRBV9 with TRBJ2-3; D is undetermined. V was cut by 4 bases and J by 2 bases, with 2 bases left in between. The CDR3 spans 11 residues. Germline CDR1 reads SGDLS; CDR2 reads YYNGEE. The CDR3 DNA is TGTGCCAGCAGCCTCACAGATACGCAGTATTTT. It codes for CASSLTDTQYF.

The genes are TRBV7-2 and TRBJ2-4; possibly TRBD1 for D (6 bases). The CDR3 is made up of 13 amino acids. V lost 4 bases and J lost 10, with 14 bases in between. Per the germline V gene, CDR1 is SGHTA and CDR2 is FQGNSA. CDR3 region: CASSSDRRQIQYF. For the CDR3, the DNA is TGTGCCAGCAGCTCCGACAGGAGGCAGATTCAGTACTTC.

This chain uses TRBV7-9 with TRBJ2-7, with D unresolved. Per germline, CDR1 SEHNR and CDR2 FQNEAQ (reference sequence). The CDR3 is 11 amino acids. V was clipped by 5 bases and J by 7 bases, with 9 bases between them. As DNA, the CDR3 is TGTGCCAGCAGCCTCAGGACGGAGCAGTACTTC. It specifies CASSLRTEQYF.

The chain has TRBV7-2 and TRBJ2-5, with 14 bases that match TRBD2. The V gene's germline CDR1 is SGHTA and CDR2 FQGNSA. CDR3 length: 16 amino acids. After removal of 1 base from V and 4 bases from J, the junction contained 2 bases not matched to a gene. The CDR3 nucleotides are TGTGCCAGCAGCTTAGTAGGACTAGCGGGAGGAGAGACCCAGTACTTC. Residues: CASSLVGLAGGETQYF.

This chain connects TRBV9 to TRBJ2-7, with 8 bases fitting TRBD2. The CDR3 runs to 14 residues. Trimming at V came to 3 bases and at J to 3 bases, leaving 5 bases not matched to a gene. The germline V gene encodes CDR1 SGDLS and CDR2 YYNGEE. CDR3 sequence reads: CASSAGLADYEQYF. The CDR3 bases are TGTGCCAGCAGCGCAGGACTAGCTGACTACGAGCAGTACTTC.

The chain is built from TRBV6-5 and TRBJ2-1; tentatively, D is TRBD1 or TRBD2 (5 bases each). The CDR3 totals 15 residues. The V end was cut by 6 bases, the J end by 0 bases, with 12 bases between. Germline CDR1 reads MNHEY; CDR2 reads SVGAGI. For the CDR3, the DNA is TGTGCCAGCAGGGGGACCCTCAGCTCCTACAATGAGCAGTTCTTC. This sequence encodes CASRGTLSSYNEQFF.

DNA for the CDR3: TGTGCCAGCAGCCGGAAGGGTCAGGACCCCTACGAGCAGTACTTC. Translated: CASSRKGQDPYEQYF. This chain uses TRBV7-9 with TRBJ2-7; D is ambiguous. Trimming took off 5 bases at V and 2 bases at J, with 16 bases between the two ends. The CDR3 is made up of 15 amino acids. Per the germline V gene, CDR1 is SEHNR and CDR2 is FQNEAQ (reference sequence).

V and J are TRBV4-3 and TRBJ1-1, with no clear D. Germline-derived CDR1 and CDR2 are LGHNA and YSLEER. V dropped 1 base and J dropped 8 bases, with 14 bases sitting between them. The CDR3 contains 14 residues. The CDR3 spells CASSQGSGYQEAFF. CDR3 sequence (DNA): TGCGCCAGCAGCCAAGGGTCGGGTTACCAAGAAGCTTTCTTT.

This rearrangement joins TRBV15 to TRBJ2-1; D is ambiguous. CDR1 LNHNV and CDR2 YYDKDF come from the germline V gene (reference sequence). CDR3 length: 16 amino acids. Trimming shortened V by 2 bases and J by 2 bases, and 13 bases separated the two germline ends. The CDR3 DNA reads TGTGCCACCAGCAGACATACAGTATCCCCCTACAATGAGCAGTTCTTC. It translates to CATSRHTVSPYNEQFF.

The V call is TRBV27, the J call TRBJ2-7; no clear D. Trimming cost V 3 bases and J 5 bases, with 5 bases left between them. CDR3 length: 11 residues. CDR1 is MNHEY, CDR2 SMNVEV, per germline (reference sequence). Here the CDR3 DNA reads TGTGCCAGCAGTTTGGGCGACGAGCAGTACTTC. As protein: CASSLGDEQYF.

The chain links TRBV27 to TRBJ2-1, with 13 bases that match TRBD2. The V segment lost 1 base and the J segment 9 bases; nucleotides outside the gene matches: 6. This CDR3 is 16 amino acids long. Germline CDR1 and CDR2: MNHEY and SMNVEV (reference sequence). This chain's CDR3 is CASSLLLAGGPSEQFF. The CDR3 coding sequence is TGTGCCAGCAGTTTATTACTAGCGGGAGGGCCCAGTGAGCAGTTCTTC.

The J gene is TRBJ1-5, the V gene TRBV27; D gene uncertain. The V and J ends lost 0 bases and 3 bases respectively, with 12 bases between them. CDR1 MNHEY and CDR2 SMNVEV come from the germline V gene (reference sequence). CDR3 length: 16 residues. Here the CDR3 DNA reads TGTGCCAGCAGTTTATCGTTTCGGCAGATCAATCAGCCCCAGCATTTT. It yields the protein CASSLSFRQINQPQHF.

This chain uses TRBV10-3 with TRBJ1-1; D unclear. The germline gives CDR1 ENHRY, CDR2 SYGVKD. The CDR3 is 12 residues long. The ends were cut back, 2 bases at V and 6 bases at J, with 7 bases in the middle. The CDR3 here is CAISEMGSEAFF. For the CDR3, the DNA is TGTGCCATCAGTGAGATGGGATCTGAAGCTTTCTTT.

The chain recombines TRBV29-1 with TRBJ2-1, with 13 bases fitting TRBD2. The CDR3 spans 15 residues. V lost 5 bases to trimming and J lost 7 bases; unmatched junction nucleotides: 8. Germline V gene lookup returns CDR1 SQVTM and CDR2 ANQGSEA. The CDR3 DNA sequence: TGCAGCGTTCTTGGACTAGCGGGAGTCCGTAATGAGCAGTTCTTC. Amino acids: CSVLGLAGVRNEQFF.

The chain has TRBV7-9 and TRBJ1-1, with a possible D match to TRBD1 (5 bases). Trimming shortened V by 4 bases and J by 4 bases, and 7 bases separated the two germline ends. CDR3 length: 12 residues. Germline CDR1 and CDR2: SEHNR and FQNEAQ (reference sequence). This CDR3 reads CASSSGGTEAFF. The CDR3 coding sequence is TGTGCCAGCAGCTCCGGGGGCACTGAAGCTTTCTTT.

The chain uses TRBV13 and TRBJ2-1, with 7 bases fitting TRBD2. Germline CDR1 reads PRHDT; CDR2 reads FYEKMQ (reference sequence). J gave up 2 bases and V 1 base, and 2 bases lay outside the gene matches. CDR3 size: 15 residues. The CDR3 sequence is CASSLERETYNEQFF. CDR3 in DNA: TGTGCCAGCAGCTTAGAGCGGGAAACCTACAATGAGCAGTTCTTC.

The rearrangement uses TRBV5-5 and TRBJ1-5; D is uncertain. The CDR3 consists of 15 residues. V lost 5 bases and J 1 base, leaving 13 bases between the germline ends. Germline-derived CDR1 and CDR2 are SGHKS and YYEKEE (reference sequence). DNA of the CDR3: TGTGCCAGCAGGGACGGGGTTTGGAGCAATCAGCCCCAGCATTTT. Protein: CASRDGVWSNQPQHF.

V gene TRBV4-1 combines with J gene TRBJ1-1; no clear D. CDR1 is MGHRA, CDR2 YSYEKL, per germline. The CDR3 runs to 13 residues. V lost 5 bases, J lost 1 base, and 8 bases lay in between. In DNA, the CDR3 is TGCGCCAGCAGCTTGATGGCGAACACTGAAGCTTTCTTT. Amino acids: CASSLMANTEAFF.